The 28 T cell receptor beta chains below were found in one sample sequenced in a study of glioma-infiltrating T cells. TCR alpha and beta CDR3 regions were amplified from RNA using iRepertoire nested multiplex PCR. TCRdb redid the calling of the multiplex PCR reads with MiXCR, one entry per CDR3 protein. The sample lists tens of thousands of distinct CDR3 sequences; under 30% were seen once. The sample comprised glioma tissue, nonneoplastic brain tissue, or PBMCs (not recorded which). These receptors all stem from a human donor with low-grade glioma or glioblastoma, undergoing nonglioma brain surgery, or in good health (not recorded which).

This clonotype was observed many times. V usage is TRBV3-1 and J usage is TRBJ2-5; D gene ambiguous. V lost 3 bases and J 4 bases, leaving 9 bases between the germline ends. This CDR3 region has 13 residues. Germline V gene sequence: CDR1 LGHDT, CDR2 YNNKEL (reference sequence). For the CDR3, the DNA is TGTGCCAGCAGCCAGCGAGGAACAGAGACCCAGTACTTC. Translated: CASSQRGTETQYF.

Many counts were recorded for this clonotype. This chain joins TRBV18 and TRBJ1-5; TRBD1 matches at 7 bases. Germline CDR1 is KGHSH and CDR2 is LQKENI. V lost 3 bases to trimming and J lost 5 bases; unmatched junction nucleotides: 13. CDR3 length: 17 amino acids. The CDR3 protein is CASSPRGGRDGDQPQHF. The CDR3 nucleotides are TGTGCCAGCTCACCCCGAGGGGGCAGGGATGGCGATCAGCCCCAGCATTTT.

This clonotype was seen repeatedly, ten times or more. The chain employs TRBV6-2 or TRBV6-3 and TRBJ1-4; D gene ambiguous. Germline V gene data show CDR1 as MNHEY and CDR2 as SVGEGT. V gave up 4 bases and J gave up 5 bases, with 14 bases separating them. The CDR3 extends over 15 amino acids. The CDR3 is CASSSPGGSNEKLFF. DNA of the CDR3: TGTGCCAGCAGTTCTCCGGGAGGTTCGAATGAAAAACTGTTTTTT.

The table lists this clonotype with many counts. The V and J genes are TRBV20-1 and TRBJ2-5; TRBD2 matches at 10 bases. CDR1 and CDR2 (germline): DFQATT, SNEGSKA (reference sequence). The CDR3 consists of 14 residues. Trimming cost V 1 base and J 3 bases; bases outside gene matches: 2. CDR3 sequence (DNA): TGCAGTGCTAGAGCAGCGGGGGGGGAAGAGACCCAGTACTTC. Its translation is CSARAAGGEETQYF.

The table lists this clonotype with many counts. This chain links TRBV20-1 with TRBJ1-2; no clear D gene. The CDR3 sequence is 15 residues long. In germline, CDR1 is DFQATT, CDR2 SNEGSKA (reference sequence). Trimming removed 0 bases at V and 2 bases at J, with 13 bases between. CDR3 region: CSARDRGTTNYGYTF. DNA for the CDR3: TGCAGTGCTAGAGATAGAGGCACGACAAACTATGGCTACACCTTC.

This clonotype was observed at least ten times. The J gene is TRBJ2-3, the V gene TRBV6-6; 7 bases are a match to TRBD1. This CDR3 region has 15 residues. The junction had 2 bases not matched to a gene; V was cut back by 1 base and J by 1 base. Per the germline V gene, CDR1 is MNHNY and CDR2 is SVGAGI (reference sequence). This chain's CDR3 is CASSYLGQGTDTQYF. CDR3 in DNA: TGTGCCAGCAGTTACTTAGGACAGGGCACAGATACGCAGTATTTT.

This clonotype was recorded many times. The V and J genes are TRBV20-1 and TRBJ2-3; D is perhaps TRBD2 (7 bases). This CDR3 is built from 16 residues. The germline CDR1 and CDR2 sequences are DFQATT and SNEGSKA (reference sequence). V lost 5 bases to trimming and J lost 0 bases, with 18 bases between them. CDR3 nucleotide sequence: TGCAGTGCTCCGCCGGGGGGCGCGCCTAGCACAGATACGCAGTATTTT. Protein product: CSAPPGGAPSTDTQYF.

This sequence joins TRBV3-1 and TRBJ2-1; 11 nucleotides align to TRBD2. J gave up 3 bases and V 4 bases, and 5 bases lay outside the gene matches. In germline, CDR1 is LGHDT, CDR2 YNNKEL (reference sequence). The CDR3 has 16 amino acids. This CDR3 is CASSPRLAGFYNEQFF. The CDR3 DNA follows: TGTGCCAGCAGCCCCCGACTAGCGGGATTCTACAATGAGCAGTTCTTC.

This clonotype was picked up many times. This chain links TRBV14 with TRBJ2-1; D is undetermined. Germline V lookup: CDR1 SGHDN, CDR2 FVKESK. Trimming removed 4 bases at V and 0 bases at J, with 7 bases between. The CDR3 has 14 residues. CDR3 sequence: CASSRTPSYNEQFF. CDR3 coding DNA: TGTGCCAGCAGCCGCACGCCCTCCTACAATGAGCAGTTCTTC.

On this clonotype itself: This sequence may be a read error, since a much larger clone differs from it by one base. The J gene is TRBJ2-1, the V gene TRBV18; 7 positions match TRBD1. The CDR3 is 13 residues long. Germline V gene data show CDR1 as KGHSH and CDR2 as LQKENI. CDR3 loop: CASSPGTANEQSF. CDR3 bases: TGTGCCAGCTCCCCCGGGACAGCCAATGAGCAGTCCTTC. The full variable domain, rest sourced from reference TRBV18 and TRBJ2-1, is NAGVMQNPRHLVRRRGQEARLRCSPMKGHSHVYWYRQLPEEGLKFMVYLQKENIIDESGMPKERFSAEFPKEGPSILRIQQVVRGDSAAYFCASSPGTANEQSFGPGTRLTVL.

Details on this clonotype: An end of the junction differs from the germline gene, which may be a read error. The V call is TRBV12-3 or TRBV12-4, the J call TRBJ2-3; 12 bases align to TRBD2. The CDR3 totals 16 residues. The CDR3 protein is CASSFGLAGSTDTQFF. CDR3 coding DNA: TGTGCCAGCAGTTTTGGACTAGCGGGGTCCACAGATACGCAGTTTTTT.

This clonotype appeared many times. Germline is not matched at one junction end, which may reflect a read error. This chain links TRBV6-4 with TRBJ1-2, with TRBD1 identical over 9 bases. The germline V gene has CDR1 MRHNA and CDR2 SNTAGT. The CDR3 contains 12 residues. This chain's CDR3 is CASRTEGQGPHF. The CDR3 DNA reads TGTGCCAGCAGGACGGAGGGACAGGGTCCCCACTTC.

Many counts were recorded for this clonotype. The V gene is TRBV5-4, the J gene TRBJ1-1; D gene ambiguous. V dropped 4 bases and J dropped 1 base, with 11 bases sitting between them. The CDR3 sequence is 14 residues long. Germline V gene data show CDR1 as SGHNT and CDR2 as YYREEE (reference sequence). In DNA, the CDR3 is TGTGCCAGCAGCGGCTGGAGGACGAACACTGAAGCTTTCTTT. Its translation is CASSGWRTNTEAFF.

This clonotype was counted many times. The chain has TRBV3-1 and TRBJ1-2; D unclear. Germline loops: CDR1 LGHDT, CDR2 YNNKEL (reference sequence). V was cut by 1 base and J by 5 bases, with 14 bases left in between. This CDR3 comprises 15 residues. The CDR3 reads CASSQVGAASYGYTF. As DNA, the CDR3 is TGTGCCAGCAGCCAAGTTGGTGCAGCGAGTTATGGCTACACCTTC.

Note on this clonotype: A read error is possible here, since a much larger clone lies one base away. The chain couples TRBV6-1 to TRBJ1-3; weak D call: TRBD1 (5 bases). Trimming left V 8 bases short and J 0 bases short, with 20 bases between. This CDR3 has 17 amino acids. Germline-derived CDR1 and CDR2 are MNHNS and SASEGT. CDR3 DNA sequence: TGTGCCAGCGGCACTGACCGGACACCTCTCTCTGGAAACACCATATATTTT. Amino acids: CASGTDRTPLSGNTIYF.

In this sample, this clonotype turned up a few times. The V gene is TRBV19, the J gene TRBJ1-1; maybe TRBD1 (6 bases). This CDR3 is 17 amino acids long. Between the trimmed V and J ends, which lost 2 bases and 1 base, there was a span of 17 bases. The germline gives CDR1 LNHDA, CDR2 SQIVND (reference sequence). CDR3 DNA: TGTGCCAGTAGTATAATGACAGGAGATCTTACGAACACTGAAGCTTTCTTT. It specifies CASSIMTGDLTNTEAFF.

This clonotype was counted only a few times. This rearrangement joins TRBV19 to TRBJ1-1, with D perhaps TRBD1 (6 bases). Germline-derived CDR1 and CDR2 are LNHDA and SQIVND (reference sequence). The V and J ends lost 4 bases and 1 base respectively, with 10 bases between them. The CDR3 extends over 14 amino acids. The CDR3 region has the DNA TGTGCCAGTAGTAACGGACAGACGAACACTGAAGCTTTCTTT. Amino acids: CASSNGQTNTEAFF.

The gene calls are TRBV2 and TRBJ2-5; D is perhaps TRBD2 (6 bases). Trimming removed 3 bases from V and 5 bases from J, with 19 bases in between. The germline V gene encodes CDR1 SNHLY and CDR2 FYNNEI. The length of the CDR3 is 16 residues. CDR3 sequence reads: CASSEGEDYLGETQYF. The CDR3 DNA follows: TGTGCCAGCAGTGAGGGGGAGGACTACCTCGGGGAGACCCAGTACTTC.

This clonotype appeared once. The V call is TRBV20-1, the J call TRBJ2-1; no reliable D call. The CDR3 consists of 13 residues. V lost 4 bases to trimming and J lost 0 bases, with 7 bases between them. Germline lookup yields CDR1 DFQATT and CDR2 SNEGSKA (reference sequence). CDR3 protein: CSATRSSYNEQFF. DNA of the CDR3: TGCAGTGCTACTAGGAGCTCCTACAATGAGCAGTTCTTC.

Comments on this clonotype: A much more abundant neighbour one base away suggests this may be a read error. This rearrangement joins TRBV2 to TRBJ2-1, with D possibly matching TRBD2 (5 bases). This CDR3 region has 15 residues. Germline V gives CDR1 SNHLY, CDR2 FYNNEI. The chain's CDR3 is CAIFPGKRAYNGQFF. CDR3 sequence (DNA): TGTGCCATTTTTCCGGGCAAGAGGGCCTACAATGGGCAGTTCTTC.

The rearrangement links TRBV5-1 to TRBJ2-1; D ambiguous. Germline V lookup: CDR1 SGHRS, CDR2 YFSETQ. This CDR3 spans 13 amino acids. V lost 3 bases, J lost 5 bases, and 9 bases lay in between. The CDR3 reads CASSSDRHNEQFF. CDR3 nucleotide sequence: TGCGCCAGCAGCTCGGACCGGCACAATGAGCAGTTCTTC.

This clonotype was counted many times. The J gene is TRBJ2-1, the V gene TRBV27, with D unresolved. With 8 bases removed from V and 7 bases from J, the gap between germline ends came to 15 bases. Germline CDR1 and CDR2: MNHEY and SMNVEV (reference sequence). This CDR3 has 13 amino acids. The CDR3 DNA reads TGTGCCAGCGGATTTCACCTGGGGAATGAGCAGTTCTTC. It codes for CASGFHLGNEQFF.

To note about this clonotype: A much larger clone differs by one base, so this may be a read error. The chain has TRBV7-2 and TRBJ1-2; D not resolved. The CDR3 spans 15 residues. In germline, CDR1 is SGHTA, CDR2 FQGNSA. The CDR3 bases are TGTGCCAGCAGCTTAGAACCGGGAGCTAACTATGGCCACACCTTC. This codes for CASSLEPGANYGHTF.

This clonotype was observed at least ten times. V usage is TRBV6-5 and J usage is TRBJ1-2; 7 nucleotides align to TRBD1. This CDR3 comprises 15 residues. Germline CDR1 and CDR2: MNHEY and SVGAGI. The J segment lost 4 bases and the V segment lost 0 bases, leaving 5 bases of the junction unmatched. Here the CDR3 DNA reads TGTGCCAGCAGTTACTCAGCCGGGACAGCCTATGGCTACACCTTC. Translated: CASSYSAGTAYGYTF.

The rearrangement uses TRBV10-1 and TRBJ2-1, with 10 bases lining up with TRBD2. Germline CDR1 WNHNN, CDR2 SYGVQD (reference sequence). V dropped 0 bases and J dropped 5; count of bases not matched to a gene: 7. The length of the CDR3 is 17 residues. The DNA of the CDR3 is TGCGCCAGCAGTGAGTCCTGGATTAGCGGGAGGAACAATGAGCAGTTCTTC. Translated, it gives CASSESWISGRNNEQFF.

This clonotype was observed many times. CDR3: CASSQVRDRAVDEQYF. For the CDR3, the DNA is TGCGCCAGCAGCCAAGTCCGGGACAGGGCTGTGGACGAGCAGTACTTC. The V call is TRBV4-1, the J call TRBJ2-7; 9 bases fit TRBD1. The length of the CDR3 is 16 residues. The ends lost 1 base at V and 5 bases at J; junction bases unmatched: 9. CDR1 is MGHRA and CDR2 is YSYEKL in the germline V gene.

This clonotype appeared many times. The chain is built from TRBV6-5 and TRBJ1-5; D uncertain. This CDR3 has 17 amino acids. Germline V lookup: CDR1 MNHEY, CDR2 SVGAGI. Trimming stripped 0 bases from V and 6 bases from J, with 18 bases between. The CDR3 region is CASSYSRPEVSSQPQHF. The CDR3 DNA is TGTGCCAGCAGTTACTCGAGGCCGGAGGTTTCCAGTCAGCCCCAGCATTTT.

In regard to this clonotype: A much larger clone lies one base from this, so it may be a read error. This chain uses TRBV7-2 with TRBJ2-7; the D is unclear. Germline values: CDR1 SGHTA, CDR2 FQGNSA. This CDR3 spans 15 amino acids. V gave up 0 bases and J gave up 7 bases, with 16 bases separating them. The CDR3 DNA sequence: TGTGCCAGCAGCTTAGCGCTATTAAGGGTCAGTGAGCAGTACTTC. It encodes CASSLALLRVSEQYF.